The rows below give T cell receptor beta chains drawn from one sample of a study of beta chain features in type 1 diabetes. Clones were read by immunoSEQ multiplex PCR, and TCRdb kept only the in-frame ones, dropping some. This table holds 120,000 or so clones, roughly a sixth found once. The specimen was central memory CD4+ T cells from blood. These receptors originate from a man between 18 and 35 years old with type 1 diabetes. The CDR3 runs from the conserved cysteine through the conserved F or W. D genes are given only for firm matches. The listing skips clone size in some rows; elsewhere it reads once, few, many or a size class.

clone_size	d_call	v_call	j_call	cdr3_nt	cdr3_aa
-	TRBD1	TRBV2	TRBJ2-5	TGTGCCAGCCAGGGGACAGGGGAGACCCAGTACTTC	CASQGTGETQYF
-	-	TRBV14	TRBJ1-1	TGTGCCAGCAGCCAAGTAGGAAGCCTGAACACTGAAGCTTTCTTT	CASSQVGSLNTEAFF
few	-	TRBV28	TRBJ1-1	TGTGCCAGCACCTACAGGGACACTGAAGCTTTCTTT	CASTYRDTEAFF
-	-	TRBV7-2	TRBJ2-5	TGTGCCAGCAGCTTTGGGCAGGGGCTTGCGGGAGAGACCCAGTACTTC	CASSFGQGLAGETQYF
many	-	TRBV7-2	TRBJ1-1	TGTGCCAGCAGCAAACCACTAATGAACACTGAAGCTTTCTTT	CASSKPLMNTEAFF
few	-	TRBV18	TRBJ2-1	TGTGCCAGCTCACCAGGCAGGGGCAATGAGCAGTTCTTC	CASSPGRGNEQFF
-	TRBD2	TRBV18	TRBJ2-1	TGTGCCAGCTCACCAGTTGACGGGGGGGCTACCAATGAGCAGTTCTTC	CASSPVDGGATNEQFF
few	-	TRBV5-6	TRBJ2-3	TGTGCCAGCAGCTTGCCCGCGGGAGATACGCAGTATTTT	CASSLPAGDTQYF
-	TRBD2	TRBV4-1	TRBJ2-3	TGCGCCAGCAGCCAAGTGGGTGGTAGCGGGAGTAACACAGATACGCAGTATTTT	CASSQVGGSGSNTDTQYF
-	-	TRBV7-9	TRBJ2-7	TGTGCCAGCAGCCGAGTCCCCCAGAGCTACGAGCAGTACTTC	CASSRVPQSYEQYF
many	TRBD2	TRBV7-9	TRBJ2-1	TGTGCCAGCAGCAAAAGGACTAGCGAAGATGAGCAGTTCTTC	CASSKRTSEDEQFF
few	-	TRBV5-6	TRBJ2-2	TGTGCCAGCAGCTTGTACCCGACGGGAAACACCGGGGAGCTGTTTTTT	CASSLYPTGNTGELFF
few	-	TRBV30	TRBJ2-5	TGTGCCTGGAGTGTAATGTGGCAGCAGTACTTC	CAWSVMWQQYF
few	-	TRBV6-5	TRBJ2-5	TGTGCCAGCAGTGTGGGGACCAAGACCCAGTACTTC	CASSVGTKTQYF
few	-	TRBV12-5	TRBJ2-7	TGTGCTAGTGGTCTACCACCACAGGGTTGGCCCCCCTACGAGCAGTACTTC	CASGLPPQGWPPYEQYF
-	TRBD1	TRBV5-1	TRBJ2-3	TGCGCCAGCAGCCCAGGGACAGGATTTAGCACAGATACGCAGTATTTT	CASSPGTGFSTDTQYF
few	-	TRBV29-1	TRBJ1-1	TGCAGCGTTGTGGGACAATTGACGAACACTGAAGCTTTCTTT	CSVVGQLTNTEAFF
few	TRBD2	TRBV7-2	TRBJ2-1	TGTGCCAGCAGCATTAGCGGGGGGGCCTACAATGAGCAGTTCTTC	CASSISGGAYNEQFF
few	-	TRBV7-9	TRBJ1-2	TGTGCCAGCAGCTCATCTAGGGGAGGCTACACCTTC	CASSSSRGGYTF
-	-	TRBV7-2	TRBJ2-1	TGTGCCAGCAGCTTGCCGAGCGGAGCCTACAATGAGCAGTTCTTC	CASSLPSGAYNEQFF
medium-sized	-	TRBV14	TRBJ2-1	TGTGCCAGCAGCCAAGACTCCTACAATGAGCAGTTCTTC	CASSQDSYNEQFF
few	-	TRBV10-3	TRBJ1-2	TGTGCCACGTACCGGGCAGATGGCTACACCTTC	CATYRADGYTF
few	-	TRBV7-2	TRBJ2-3	TGTGCCAGCAGCGCCCCCCTAGCGCACACCACAGATACGCAGTATTTT	CASSAPLAHTTDTQYF
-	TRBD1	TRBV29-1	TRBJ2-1	TGCAGCGTTGGACGGACAGGGCCCTACAATGAGCAGTTCTTC	CSVGRTGPYNEQFF
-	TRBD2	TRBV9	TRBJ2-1	TGTGCCAGCAGCGTACTCGAGCGGGGGCTCGGGGAGCAGTTCTTC	CASSVLERGLGEQFF
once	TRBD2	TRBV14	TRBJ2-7	TGTGCCAGCAGCCAAGGAGGTAGCGGGGGGTACGAGCAGTACTTC	CASSQGGSGGYEQYF
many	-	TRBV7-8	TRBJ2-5	TGTGCCAGCAGCACCCAAGGGACCCAGTACTTC	CASSTQGTQYF
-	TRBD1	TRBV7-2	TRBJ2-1	TGTGCCAGCAGCTACGGACAGGACGGTGAGCAGTTCTTC	CASSYGQDGEQFF
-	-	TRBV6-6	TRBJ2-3	TGTGCCAGCAGTTACTTAGAGACAGATACGCAGTATTTT	CASSYLETDTQYF
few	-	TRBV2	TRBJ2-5	TGTGCCAGCACTGAAGGGACGCCTCAAGAGACCCAGTACTTC	CASTEGTPQETQYF
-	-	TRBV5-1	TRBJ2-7	TGCGCCACCCCTGCGATGTACGAGCAGTACTTC	CATPAMYEQYF
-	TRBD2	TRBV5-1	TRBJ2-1	TGCGCCAGCAGCTTGGTGGTAGCGGGCCCCAATGAGCAGTTCTTC	CASSLVVAGPNEQFF
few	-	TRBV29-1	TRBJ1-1	TGCAGCGTTGAGAACAGGAACACTGAAGCTTTCTTT	CSVENRNTEAFF
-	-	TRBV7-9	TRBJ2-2	TGTGCCAGCAGCAATACAGGGAACACCGGGGAGCTGTTTTTT	CASSNTGNTGELFF
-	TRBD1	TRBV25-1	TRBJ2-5	TGTGCCAGCAAACCCCTACAGGGGCTAGGAGGAGAGACCCAGTACTTC	CASKPLQGLGGETQYF
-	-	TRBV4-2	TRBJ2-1	TGTGCCAGCAGCCGTAGTCGAGGCCACAATGAGCAGTTCTTC	CASSRSRGHNEQFF
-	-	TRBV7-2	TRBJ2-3	TGTGCCAGCGGGGATTCGGGTATAGATACGCAGTATTTT	CASGDSGIDTQYF
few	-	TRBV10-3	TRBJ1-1	TGTGCCACCACCGGACTAGGGATATTGAACACTGAAGCTTTCTTT	CATTGLGILNTEAFF
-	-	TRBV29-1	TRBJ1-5	TGCAGCGTTGGGGAGGGGCGGGGGCCCCAGCATTTT	CSVGEGRGPQHF
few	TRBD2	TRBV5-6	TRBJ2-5	TGTGCCAGCAGCCTCGGGACTAGCGGGAGACGGATCCAAGAGACCCAGTACTTC	CASSLGTSGRRIQETQYF
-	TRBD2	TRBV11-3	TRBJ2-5	TGTGCCAGCAGAAGAGTAGGACGGGAGGAAGAGACCCAGTACTTC	CASRRVGREEETQYF
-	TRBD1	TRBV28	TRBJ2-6	TGTGCCAGCAGTCCAATGACAGGGGGAACCTCTGGGGCCAACGTCCTGACTTTC	CASSPMTGGTSGANVLTF
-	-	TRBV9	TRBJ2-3	TGTGCCACCGCACGGGACTTAGATACGCAGTATTTT	CATARDLDTQYF
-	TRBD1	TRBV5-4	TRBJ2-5	TGTGCCAGCAGCACGGGACAGACCCAAGAGACCCAGTACTTC	CASSTGQTQETQYF
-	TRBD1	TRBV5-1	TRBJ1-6	TGCGCCAGCAGCCTCCGACAGGGACTTGATTCACCCCTCCACTTT	CASSLRQGLDSPLHF
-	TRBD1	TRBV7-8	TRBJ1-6	TGTGCCAGCAGCGGATGGACAGGGGTTGATAATTCACCCCTCCACTTT	CASSGWTGVDNSPLHF
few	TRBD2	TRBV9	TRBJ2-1	TGTGCCAGCAGCGGGACTAGCGGGAGCTATGAGCAGTTCTTC	CASSGTSGSYEQFF
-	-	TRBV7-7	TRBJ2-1	TGTTCTAGCAGCCCCTTCCCCCGGGGGGCCCGTTCCTCCTACAATGAGCAGTTCTTC	CSSSPFPRGARSSYNEQFF
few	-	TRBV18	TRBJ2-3	TGTGCCAGCTCAGACGGATTCACAGATACGCAGTATTTT	CASSDGFTDTQYF
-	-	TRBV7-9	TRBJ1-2	TGTGCCAGCAGTTTAAAAGGGCCTGAATATGGCTACACCTTC	CASSLKGPEYGYTF
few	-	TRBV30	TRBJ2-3	TGTGCCTGGACCAGGGTAGTTGGTGCAGATACGCAGTATTTT	CAWTRVVGADTQYF
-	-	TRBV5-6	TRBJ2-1	TGTGCCAGCAGCCCTCCAGACAGCAATGAGCAGTTCTTC	CASSPPDSNEQFF
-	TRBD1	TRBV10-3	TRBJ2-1	TGTGCCATCAGTGATAAGGGACAGGGAGAGCAGTTCTTC	CAISDKGQGEQFF
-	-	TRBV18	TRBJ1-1	TGTGCCAGCTCACCACCGAGCGTCAGGGACACTGAAGCTTTCTTT	CASSPPSVRDTEAFF